A single sample is the source of the 12 T cell receptor beta chains below, sequenced in a study of cytomegalovirus exposure and HLA in healthy donors. Vbeta (60) and Jbeta (13) primers were used in the PCR. Some clones are missing from TCRdb's copy, which holds only in-frame ones; the method was immunoSEQ multiplex PCR. The top ten hold around 6% of the sample, which has 110,000 or so clones, over 6.5% seen once. Material: PBMCs. Source of these receptors: a woman aged 40-49 years in good health and CMV-seropositive.

In its sample, this clone was seen a few times. The chain uses TRBV27 and TRBJ1-2, with D possibly matching TRBD1 (6 bases). Germline CDR1 is MNHEY and CDR2 is SMNVEV (reference sequence). The length of the CDR3 is 13 residues. Trimming left V 5 bases short and J 2 bases short, with 9 bases between. The CDR3 is CASSHGQNYGYTF. CDR3 nucleotides: TGTGCCAGCAGTCACGGACAGAACTATGGCTACACCTTC.

The chain uses TRBV30 and TRBJ1-2; D is perhaps TRBD1 (5 bases). CDR1 and CDR2 (germline): GTSNPN, SVGIG (reference sequence). V dropped 0 bases and J dropped 8 bases, with 10 bases sitting between them. The CDR3 length is 12 residues. The CDR3: CAWSVGGGGYTF. The CDR3 DNA reads as TGTGCCTGGAGTGTTGGGGGGGGAGGCTACACCTTC.

The chain links TRBV6-5 to TRBJ1-4, with a weak D call TRBD1 (6 bases). V was pared by 6 bases and J by 7 bases, with 15 bases between. The CDR3 sequence is 14 residues long. Germline V gene lookup returns CDR1 MNHEY and CDR2 SVGAGI. The CDR3 loop reads CASSGGRGSEKLFF. In DNA, the CDR3 is TGTGCCAGCAGCGGTGGCAGGGGAAGTGAAAAACTGTTTTTT.

J is TRBJ2-1 and V is TRBV2; 9 bases are a match to TRBD1. V lost 4 bases and J lost 4; bases outside the gene matches: 5. The CDR3 is 15 residues long. CDR1 SNHLY and CDR2 FYNNEI come from the germline V gene. The CDR3 DNA reads TGTGCCAGCAGTGGTGGGACAGGGATTTACAATGAGCAGTTCTTC. Translation: CASSGGTGIYNEQFF.

The chain's CDR3 is CASSTTGTGELFF. CDR3 coding DNA: TGTGCCAGCAGCACGACAGGGACCGGGGAGCTGTTTTTT. The V and J genes are TRBV6-4 and TRBJ2-2; 7 bases are shared with TRBD1. Germline V gives CDR1 MRHNA, CDR2 SNTAGT. This CDR3 is built from 13 residues. J lost 5 bases, V lost 6 bases, and 3 bases had no gene match.

This clone was counted between two and nine times. The CDR3 DNA sequence: TGTGCCAGCTCACCAAGAGTACAGGGCTCCACCGGGGAGCTGTTTTTT. Protein: CASSPRVQGSTGELFF. The chain combines TRBV18 with TRBJ2-2; D may be TRBD1 (6 bases). This CDR3 has 16 amino acids. With 2 bases removed from V and 4 bases from J, the gap between germline ends came to 14 bases. The germline gives CDR1 KGHSH, CDR2 LQKENI. The full variable domain, rest sourced from reference TRBV18 and TRBJ2-2, is NAGVMQNPRHLVRRRGQEARLRCSPMKGHSHVYWYRQLPEEGLKFMVYLQKENIIDESGMPKERFSAEFPKEGPSILRIQQVVRGDSAAYFCASSPRVQGSTGELFFGEGSRLTVL.

The chain joins TRBV7-8 to TRBJ2-1, with 12 nucleotides matching TRBD2. This CDR3 spans 20 amino acids. Per germline, CDR1 SGHVS and CDR2 FQNEAQ. Unmatched junction bases numbered 9, after V lost 0 bases and J lost 0 bases. In DNA, the CDR3 is TGTGCCAGCAGCTTAGCAGAAGGGACTAGCGGGCTTAGCTCCTACAATGAGCAGTTCTTC. This codes for CASSLAEGTSGLSSYNEQFF.

This clone has a handful of counts. The chain employs TRBV4-2 and TRBJ1-5; maybe TRBD1 (5 bases). The CDR3 runs to 14 residues. V lost 0 bases and J 4 bases, leaving 7 bases between the germline ends. Germline V gives CDR1 LGHNA, CDR2 YNFKEQ. The DNA of the CDR3 is TGTGCCAGCAGCCAAGAGACAGAAAATCAGCCCCAGCATTTT. Encoded protein: CASSQETENQPQHF.

The rearrangement links TRBV28 to TRBJ1-2; 7 bases are shared with TRBD1. The germline CDR1 and CDR2 sequences are MDHEN and SYDVKM. CDR3 length: 15 residues. J was trimmed by 5 bases and V by 7 bases; bases with no gene match: 13. DNA for the CDR3: TGTGCCAGCACCCCGCCCCCGACAGGGCGATATGGCTACACCTTC. Its protein is CASTPPPTGRYGYTF.

This clone turned up a few times. The chain couples TRBV7-9 to TRBJ2-7; a possible D gene is TRBD2 (6 bases). The V end was cut by 10 bases, the J end by 6 bases, with 13 bases between. Germline-derived CDR1 and CDR2 are SEHNR and FQNEAQ (reference sequence). This CDR3 contains 11 residues. The CDR3, as DNA: TGTGCCACCGGGAGTGTGCGCGAGCAGTACTTC. Translated: CATGSVREQYF. Together with reference TRBV7-9 and TRBJ2-7, the CDR3 gives the full variable domain: DTGVSQNPRHKITKRGQNVTFRCDPISEHNRLYWYRQTLGQGPEFLTYFQNEAQLEKSRLLSDRFSAERPKGSFSTLEIQRTEQGDSAMYLCATGSVREQYFGPGTRLTVT.

The rearrangement joins TRBV15 to TRBJ2-5, with 13 bases fitting TRBD2. Losses at the gene ends were 5 bases for V and 5 bases for J; bases not matched to a gene: 5. This CDR3 is 15 amino acids long. Germline-derived CDR1 and CDR2 are LNHNV and YYDKDF (reference sequence). This CDR3 is CATSGLAGAAETQYF. The CDR3 DNA follows: TGTGCCACCAGCGGACTAGCGGGGGCCGCGGAGACCCAGTACTTC.

This clone has only one observation. V gene TRBV9 combines with J gene TRBJ2-1; TRBD2 aligns across 10 bases. Germline CDR1 SGDLS, CDR2 YYNGEE. The V gene end was trimmed by 4 bases and the J gene end by 0 bases; junction bases not matched to a gene: 7. This CDR3 contains 17 residues. The CDR3 reads CASSTLAGFNSYNEQFF. CDR3 DNA: TGTGCCAGCAGCACACTAGCGGGGTTTAACTCCTACAATGAGCAGTTCTTC.